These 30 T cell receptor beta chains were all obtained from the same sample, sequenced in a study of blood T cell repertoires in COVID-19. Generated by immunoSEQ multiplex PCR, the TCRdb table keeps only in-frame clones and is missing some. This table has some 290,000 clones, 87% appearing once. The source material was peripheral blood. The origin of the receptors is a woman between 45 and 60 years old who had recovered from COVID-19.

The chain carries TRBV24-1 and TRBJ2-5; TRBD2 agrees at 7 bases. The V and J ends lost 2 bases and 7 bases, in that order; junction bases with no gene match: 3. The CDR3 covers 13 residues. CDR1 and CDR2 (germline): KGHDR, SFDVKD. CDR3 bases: TGTGCCACCAGTGATTGGGGGGGTGGGACCCAGTACTTC. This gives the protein CATSDWGGGTQYF.

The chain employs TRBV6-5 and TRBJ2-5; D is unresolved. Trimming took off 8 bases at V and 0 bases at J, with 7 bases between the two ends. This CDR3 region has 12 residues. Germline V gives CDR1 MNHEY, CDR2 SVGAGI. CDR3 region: CASQLNQETQYF. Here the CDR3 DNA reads TGTGCCAGCCAGTTAAACCAAGAGACCCAGTACTTC.

The CDR3: CASSRQGAAYNEQFF. The CDR3 DNA sequence: TGTGCCAGCAGCCGACAGGGGGCGGCCTACAATGAGCAGTTCTTC. J is TRBJ2-1 and V is TRBV7-3; the match to TRBD1 covers 10 bases. From germline, CDR1 is SGHTA and CDR2 FQGTGA. The junction had 3 bases not matched to a gene; V was cut back by 5 bases and J by 2 bases. CDR3 length: 15 amino acids.

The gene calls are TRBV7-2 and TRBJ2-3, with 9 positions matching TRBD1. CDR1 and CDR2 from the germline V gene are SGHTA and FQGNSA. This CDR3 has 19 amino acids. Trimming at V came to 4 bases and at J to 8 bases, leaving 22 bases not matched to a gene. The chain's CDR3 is CASSSRWDRVKGDGATQYF. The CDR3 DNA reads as TGTGCCAGCAGCTCAAGGTGGGACAGGGTAAAAGGGGACGGAGCTACGCAGTATTTT.

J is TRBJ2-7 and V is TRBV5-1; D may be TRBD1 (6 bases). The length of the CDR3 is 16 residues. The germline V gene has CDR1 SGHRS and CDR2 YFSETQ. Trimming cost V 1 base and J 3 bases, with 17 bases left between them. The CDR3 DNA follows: TGCGCCAGCAGCTTGAGTAGGGGGACGCTTCGCTACGAGCAGTACTTC. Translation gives CASSLSRGTLRYEQYF. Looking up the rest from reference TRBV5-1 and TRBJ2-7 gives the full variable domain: KAGVTQTPRYLIKTRGQQVTLSCSPISGHRSVSWYQQTPGQGLQFLFEYFSETQRNKGNFPGRFSGRQFSNSRSEMNVSTLELGDSALYLCASSLSRGTLRYEQYFGPGTRLTVT.

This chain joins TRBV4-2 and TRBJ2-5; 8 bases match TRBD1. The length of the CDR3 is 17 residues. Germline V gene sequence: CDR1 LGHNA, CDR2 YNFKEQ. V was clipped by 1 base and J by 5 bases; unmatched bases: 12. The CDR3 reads CASSQVGTGGRGETQYF. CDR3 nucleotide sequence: TGTGCCAGCAGCCAAGTAGGTACAGGGGGACGAGGCGAGACCCAGTACTTC.

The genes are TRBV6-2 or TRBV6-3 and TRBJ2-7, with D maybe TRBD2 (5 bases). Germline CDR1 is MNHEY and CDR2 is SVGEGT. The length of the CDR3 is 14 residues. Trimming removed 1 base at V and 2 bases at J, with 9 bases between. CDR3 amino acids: CASSYFHGAYEQYF. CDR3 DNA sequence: TGTGCCAGCAGTTACTTTCACGGGGCCTACGAGCAGTACTTC.

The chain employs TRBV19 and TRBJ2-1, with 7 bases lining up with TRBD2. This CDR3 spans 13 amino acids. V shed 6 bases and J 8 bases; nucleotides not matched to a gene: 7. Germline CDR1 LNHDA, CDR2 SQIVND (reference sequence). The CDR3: CASRQTSKDEQFF. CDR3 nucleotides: TGTGCCAGTAGGCAGACTAGCAAAGATGAGCAGTTCTTC.

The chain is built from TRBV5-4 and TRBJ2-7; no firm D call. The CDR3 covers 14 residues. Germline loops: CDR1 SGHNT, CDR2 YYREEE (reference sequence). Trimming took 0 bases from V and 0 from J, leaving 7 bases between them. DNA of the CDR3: TGTGCCAGCAGCTTGGCCATGAGCTCCTACGAGCAGTACTTC. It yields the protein CASSLAMSSYEQYF.

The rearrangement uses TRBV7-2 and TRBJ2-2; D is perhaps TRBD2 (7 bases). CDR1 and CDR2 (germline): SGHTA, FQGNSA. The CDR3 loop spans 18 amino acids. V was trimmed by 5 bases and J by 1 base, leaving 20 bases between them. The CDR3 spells CASSPPWGGQLNTGELFF. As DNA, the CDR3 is TGTGCCAGCAGCCCCCCTTGGGGGGGGCAGCTGAACACCGGGGAGCTGTTTTTT.

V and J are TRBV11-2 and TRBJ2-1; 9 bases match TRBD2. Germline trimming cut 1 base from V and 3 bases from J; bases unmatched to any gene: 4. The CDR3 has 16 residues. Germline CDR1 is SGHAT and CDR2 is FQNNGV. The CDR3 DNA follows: TGTGCCAGCAGCTTAGTGCGGGAGGGTAGCTACAATGAGCAGTTCTTC. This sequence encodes CASSLVREGSYNEQFF.

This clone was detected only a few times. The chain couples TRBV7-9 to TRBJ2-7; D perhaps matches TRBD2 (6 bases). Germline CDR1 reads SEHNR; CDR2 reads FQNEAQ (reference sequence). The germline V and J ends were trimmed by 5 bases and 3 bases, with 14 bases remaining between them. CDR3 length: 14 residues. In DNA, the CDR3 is TGTGCCAGCAGCCCCGGGGGAGCGGTCTACGAGCAGTACTTC. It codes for CASSPGGAVYEQYF. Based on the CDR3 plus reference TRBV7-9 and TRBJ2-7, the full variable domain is DTGVSQNPRHKITKRGQNVTFRCDPISEHNRLYWYRQTLGQGPEFLTYFQNEAQLEKSRLLSDRFSAERPKGSFSTLEIQRTEQGDSAMYLCASSPGGAVYEQYFGPGTRLTVT.

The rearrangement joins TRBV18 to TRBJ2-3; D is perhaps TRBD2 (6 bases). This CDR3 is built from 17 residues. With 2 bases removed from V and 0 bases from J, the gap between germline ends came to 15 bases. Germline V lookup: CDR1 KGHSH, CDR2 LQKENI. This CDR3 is CASSPLIGSQSTDTQYF. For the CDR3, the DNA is TGTGCCAGCTCACCATTGATCGGGAGTCAAAGCACAGATACGCAGTATTTT.

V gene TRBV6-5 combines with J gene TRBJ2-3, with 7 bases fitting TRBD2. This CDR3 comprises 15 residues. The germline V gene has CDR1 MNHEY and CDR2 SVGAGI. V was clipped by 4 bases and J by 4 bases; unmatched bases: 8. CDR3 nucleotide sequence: TGTGCCAGCAGTTCAGGGCGCGGGGGTCCAGATACGCAGTATTTT. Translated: CASSSGRGGPDTQYF.

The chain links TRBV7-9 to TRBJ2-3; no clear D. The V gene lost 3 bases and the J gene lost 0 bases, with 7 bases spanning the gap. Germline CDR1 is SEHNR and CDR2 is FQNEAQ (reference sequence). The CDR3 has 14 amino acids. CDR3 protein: CASSLSSSTDTQYF. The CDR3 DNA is TGTGCCAGCAGCTTGTCGTCTAGCACAGATACGCAGTATTTT.

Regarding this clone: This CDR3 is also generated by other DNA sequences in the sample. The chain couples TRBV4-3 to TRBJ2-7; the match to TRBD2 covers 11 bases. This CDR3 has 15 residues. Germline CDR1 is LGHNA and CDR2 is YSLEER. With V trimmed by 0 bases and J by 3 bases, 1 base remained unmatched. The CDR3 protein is CASSQETSGVYEQYF. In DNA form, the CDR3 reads TGCGCCAGCAGCCAAGAGACTAGCGGGGTCTACGAGCAGTACTTC.

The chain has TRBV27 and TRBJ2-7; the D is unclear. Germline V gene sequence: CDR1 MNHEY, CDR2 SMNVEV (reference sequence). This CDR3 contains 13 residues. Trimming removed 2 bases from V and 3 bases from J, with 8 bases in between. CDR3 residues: CASSLTPSYEQYF. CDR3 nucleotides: TGTGCCAGCAGTTTAACGCCGAGCTACGAGCAGTACTTC.

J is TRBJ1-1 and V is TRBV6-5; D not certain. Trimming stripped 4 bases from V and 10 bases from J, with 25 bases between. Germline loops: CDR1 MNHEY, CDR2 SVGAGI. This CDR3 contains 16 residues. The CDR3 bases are TGTGCCAGCAGTTCCGCCCCGGATACGGGCCGGCGGGGAGCTTTCTTT. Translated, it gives CASSSAPDTGRRGAFF.

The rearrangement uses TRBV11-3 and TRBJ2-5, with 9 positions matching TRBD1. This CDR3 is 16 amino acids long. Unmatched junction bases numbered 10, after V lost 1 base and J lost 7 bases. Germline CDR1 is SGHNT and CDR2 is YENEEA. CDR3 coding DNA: TGTGCCAGCAGCTTAGGGGACAGGGAAGGGGAAGGGACCCAGTACTTC. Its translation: CASSLGDREGEGTQYF.

CDR3 region: CASSSQGNSYGYTF. DNA of the CDR3: TGTGCCAGCAGCTCACAGGGGAACTCCTATGGCTACACCTTC. The rearrangement uses TRBV7-2 and TRBJ1-2; TRBD1 matches 7 bases. The germline gives CDR1 SGHTA, CDR2 FQGNSA. V gave up 4 bases and J gave up 4 bases; unmatched junction bases: 6. CDR3 length: 14 residues.

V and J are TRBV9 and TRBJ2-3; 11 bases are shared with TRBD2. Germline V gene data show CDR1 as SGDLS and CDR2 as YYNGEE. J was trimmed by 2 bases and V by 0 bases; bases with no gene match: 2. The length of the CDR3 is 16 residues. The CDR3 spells CASSVASGGSTDTQYF. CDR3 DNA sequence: TGTGCCAGCAGCGTAGCTAGCGGGGGGTCCACAGATACGCAGTATTTT.

CDR3 residues: CASSMTSRTSGNSYEQYF. The CDR3, as DNA: TGTGCCAGTAGTATGACCTCCCGGACTAGCGGCAACTCCTACGAGCAGTACTTC. This chain links TRBV19 with TRBJ2-7; 10 nucleotides agree with TRBD2. CDR3 length equals 18 residues. Trimming removed 3 bases from V and 0 bases from J; junction bases left unmatched: 11. CDR1 is LNHDA and CDR2 is SQIVND in the germline V gene (reference sequence).

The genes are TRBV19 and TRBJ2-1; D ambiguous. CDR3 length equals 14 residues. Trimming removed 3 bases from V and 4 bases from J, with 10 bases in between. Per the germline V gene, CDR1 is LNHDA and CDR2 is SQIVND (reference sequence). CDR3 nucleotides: TGTGCCAGTAGTATCTCGCAGACTTACAATGAGCAGTTCTTC. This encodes CASSISQTYNEQFF.

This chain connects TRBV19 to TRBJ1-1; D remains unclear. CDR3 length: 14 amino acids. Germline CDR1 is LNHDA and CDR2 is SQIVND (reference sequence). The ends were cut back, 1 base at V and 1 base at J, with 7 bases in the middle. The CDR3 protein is CASSIVRQNTEAFF. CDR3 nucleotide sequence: TGTGCCAGTAGTATAGTCCGACAGAACACTGAAGCTTTCTTT.

CDR3 residues: CASSPLGGLGFRGTEAFF. The CDR3 DNA sequence: TGTGCCAGCAGCCCCCTCGGTGGATTAGGGTTTAGGGGCACTGAAGCTTTCTTT. V usage is TRBV7-9 and J usage is TRBJ1-1, with a weak D call TRBD1 (5 bases). Trimming removed 5 bases from V and 4 bases from J, with 26 bases in between. This CDR3 is built from 18 residues. Germline V gene sequence: CDR1 SEHNR, CDR2 FQNEAQ (reference sequence).

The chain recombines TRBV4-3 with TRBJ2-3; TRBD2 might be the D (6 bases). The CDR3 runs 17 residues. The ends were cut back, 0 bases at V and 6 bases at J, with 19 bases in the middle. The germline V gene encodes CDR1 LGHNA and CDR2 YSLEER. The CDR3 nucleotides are TGCGCCAGCAGCCAAGATCTGCCCGGGGGAGGCCAGGATACGCAGTATTTT. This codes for CASSQDLPGGGQDTQYF.

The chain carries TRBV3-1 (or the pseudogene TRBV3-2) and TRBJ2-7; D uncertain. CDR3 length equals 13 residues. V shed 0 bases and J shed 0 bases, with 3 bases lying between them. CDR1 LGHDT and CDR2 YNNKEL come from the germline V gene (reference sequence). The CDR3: CASSQDSSYEQYF. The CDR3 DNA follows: TGTGCCAGCAGCCAAGACAGCTCCTACGAGCAGTACTTC.

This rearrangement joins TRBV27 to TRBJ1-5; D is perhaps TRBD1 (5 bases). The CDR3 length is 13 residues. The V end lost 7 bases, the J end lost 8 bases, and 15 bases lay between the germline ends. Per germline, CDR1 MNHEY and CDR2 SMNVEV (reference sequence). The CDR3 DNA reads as TGTGCCAGCACCTTTTGGGGGGGAGAGCCCCAGCATTTT. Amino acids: CASTFWGGEPQHF.

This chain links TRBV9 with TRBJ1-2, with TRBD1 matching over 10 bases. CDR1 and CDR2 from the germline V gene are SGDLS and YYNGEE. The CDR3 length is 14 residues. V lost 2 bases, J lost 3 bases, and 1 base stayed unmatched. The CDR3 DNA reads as TGTGCCAGCAGCGTGACAGGGGGCGACTATGGCTACACCTTC. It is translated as CASSVTGGDYGYTF.

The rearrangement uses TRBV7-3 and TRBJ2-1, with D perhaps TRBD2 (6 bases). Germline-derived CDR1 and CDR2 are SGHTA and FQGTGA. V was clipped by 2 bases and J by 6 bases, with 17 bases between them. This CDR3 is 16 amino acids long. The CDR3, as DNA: TGTGCCAGCAGCTTAGGTGTCGGGGAGGAATTCAATGAGCAGTTCTTC. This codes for CASSLGVGEEFNEQFF.